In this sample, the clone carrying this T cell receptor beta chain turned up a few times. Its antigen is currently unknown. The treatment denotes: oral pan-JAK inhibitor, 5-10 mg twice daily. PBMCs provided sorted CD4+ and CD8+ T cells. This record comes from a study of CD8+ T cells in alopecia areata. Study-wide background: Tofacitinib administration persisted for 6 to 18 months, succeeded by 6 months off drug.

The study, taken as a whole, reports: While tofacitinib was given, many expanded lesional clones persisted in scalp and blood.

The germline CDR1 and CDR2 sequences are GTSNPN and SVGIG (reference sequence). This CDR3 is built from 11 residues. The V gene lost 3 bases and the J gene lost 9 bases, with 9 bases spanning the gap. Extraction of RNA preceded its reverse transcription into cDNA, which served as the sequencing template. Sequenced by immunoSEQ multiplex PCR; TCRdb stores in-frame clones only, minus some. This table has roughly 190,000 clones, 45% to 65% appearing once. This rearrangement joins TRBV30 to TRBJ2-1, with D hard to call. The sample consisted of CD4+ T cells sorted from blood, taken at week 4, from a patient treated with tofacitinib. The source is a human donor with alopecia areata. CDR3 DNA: TGTGCCTGGAGCTCAGACTCTGAGCAGTTCTTC. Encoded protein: CAWSSDSEQFF.